One and the same sample provided the 13 T cell receptor beta chains below, sequenced in a study of cytomegalovirus exposure and HLA in healthy donors. PCR primers comprised 60 Vbeta and 13 Jbeta primers. This table comes from immunoSEQ multiplex PCR, and its TCRdb copy is limited to in-frame clones, with some not included. The table shows about 96,000 clones, with around 79% occurring only once. Sequencing was carried out using PBMCs. The receptor source for this set is a woman in her sixties or seventies in good health and CMV-seropositive.

This rearrangement joins TRBV4-1 to TRBJ1-5, with 9 bases matching TRBD1. This CDR3 region has 16 residues. Germline trimming cut 4 bases from V and 3 bases from J; bases unmatched to any gene: 7. CDR1 and CDR2 (germline): MGHRA, YSYEKL. The CDR3 DNA sequence: TGCGCCAGCAGCCGAGAGGACAGGGGATCCAATCAGCCCCAGCATTTT. It specifies CASSREDRGSNQPQHF.

Of note for this clone: Mismatch with germline at one junction end may stem from a read error. The V and J genes are TRBV2 and TRBJ1-5; TRBD1 agrees at 8 bases. Germline V lookup: CDR1 SNHLY, CDR2 FYNNEI. CDR3 length: 17 amino acids. The CDR3 DNA follows: TGTGCCAGCATTGAAGACGCCGGGACAGGCTTTGTAGGGCCCCAGCATTTT. This sequence encodes CASIEDAGTGFVGPQHF.

This chain joins TRBV28 and TRBJ1-2; TRBD1 aligns across 10 bases. V trimming: 3 bases; J trimming: 9 bases; junction bases outside the gene matches: 7. The V gene's germline CDR1 is MDHEN and CDR2 SYDVKM. The CDR3 extends over 14 amino acids. CDR3 sequence (DNA): TGTGCCAGCAGTTTGACAGGGGGCGTAGAACGCTACACCTTC. Amino acids: CASSLTGGVERYTF.

This chain links TRBV29-1 with TRBJ2-2, with no clear D. From germline, CDR1 is SQVTM and CDR2 ANQGSEA. The CDR3 has 12 amino acids. Between the trimmed V and J ends, which lost 6 bases and 6 bases, there was a span of 11 bases. DNA for the CDR3: TGCAGCGTGAAACAATATGCCGGGGAGCTGTTTTTT. This sequence encodes CSVKQYAGELFF.

The genes are TRBV5-4 and TRBJ2-5; unclear D gene. From germline, CDR1 is SGHNT and CDR2 YYREEE (reference sequence). CDR3 length: 11 amino acids. Between the trimmed V and J ends, which lost 3 bases and 2 bases, there was a span of 2 bases. This CDR3 is CASSSQETQYF. The CDR3, as DNA: TGTGCCAGCAGCTCACAAGAGACCCAGTACTTC.

The rearrangement uses TRBV5-1 and TRBJ2-1, with 8 bases fitting TRBD1. Per germline, CDR1 SGHRS and CDR2 YFSETQ. V lost 0 bases to trimming and J lost 7 bases; unmatched junction nucleotides: 6. The CDR3 has 15 residues. As DNA, the CDR3 is TGCGCCAGCAGCTTGGCTGGACAGGGATCTAATGAGCAGTTCTTC. Its translation is CASSLAGQGSNEQFF. Full variable domain (outside the CDR3, taken from reference TRBV5-1 and TRBJ2-1): KAGVTQTPRYLIKTRGQQVTLSCSPISGHRSVSWYQQTPGQGLQFLFEYFSETQRNKGNFPGRFSGRQFSNSRSEMNVSTLELGDSALYLCASSLAGQGSNEQFFGPGTRLTVL.

This clone occurred once. The V gene is TRBV6-1, the J gene TRBJ2-7, with a possible D match to TRBD1 (6 bases). From germline, CDR1 is MNHNS and CDR2 SASEGT. The CDR3 has 12 residues. Deletions cut 5 bases from V and 4 bases from J, with 9 bases between. The CDR3 reads CASSRTEYEQYF. The CDR3 bases are TGTGCCAGCAGTAGGACAGAGTACGAGCAGTACTTC.

This clone was observed a few times. The chain carries TRBV29-1 and TRBJ2-3, with TRBD2 matching 11 bases. The V gene end was trimmed by 6 bases and the J gene end by 6 bases; junction bases not matched to a gene: 5. CDR3 length equals 13 residues. Germline V gene sequence: CDR1 SQVTM, CDR2 ANQGSEA. CDR3 loop: CSVGLAVRDTQYF. The DNA of the CDR3 is TGCAGCGTGGGACTAGCGGTCCGGGATACGCAGTATTTT.

Only a few counts were recorded for this clone. The V and J genes are TRBV27 and TRBJ2-3; TRBD2 might be the D (5 bases). V gave up 6 bases and J gave up 4 bases, with 17 bases separating them. This CDR3 region has 15 residues. Per germline, CDR1 MNHEY and CDR2 SMNVEV (reference sequence). CDR3 sequence (DNA): TGTGCCAGCAGCCCACTAGGAGGAGTAGCAGATACGCAGTATTTT. Translating gives CASSPLGGVADTQYF.

The chain links TRBV6-4 to TRBJ1-3; D is undetermined. This CDR3 is 14 amino acids long. Germline-derived CDR1 and CDR2 are MRHNA and SNTAGT. V was pared by 4 bases and J by 3 bases, with 10 bases between. The CDR3, as DNA: TGTGCCAGCAGTGCCGAGGCGTATGGAAACACCATATATTTT. This gives the protein CASSAEAYGNTIYF.

The chain has TRBV6-1 and TRBJ2-7; 11 bases are a match to TRBD2. The CDR3 is 15 residues long. Germline V gene data show CDR1 as MNHNS and CDR2 as SASEGT. The V segment lost 3 bases and the J segment 3 bases; nucleotides outside the gene matches: 4. CDR3 DNA: TGTGCCAGCAGTGAGGGGACTAGCGGTAACTACGAGCAGTACTTC. It encodes CASSEGTSGNYEQYF.

The rearrangement joins TRBV4-1 to TRBJ2-5; TRBD2 aligns across 7 bases. This CDR3 spans 15 amino acids. Per the germline V gene, CDR1 is MGHRA and CDR2 is YSYEKL. J gave up 1 base and V 1 base, and 3 bases lay outside the gene matches. The CDR3 here is CASSQVRTSQETQYF. CDR3 in DNA: TGCGCCAGCAGCCAAGTTAGGACTAGCCAAGAGACCCAGTACTTC.

The V call is TRBV11-2, the J call TRBJ1-4; D is undetermined. CDR1 and CDR2 (germline): SGHAT, FQNNGV. V gave up 5 bases and J gave up 5 bases, with 6 bases separating them. The CDR3 consists of 12 residues. The CDR3 DNA reads TGTGCCAGCAGCCGGAGCAATGAAAAACTGTTTTTT. Residues: CASSRSNEKLFF.